The 18 T cell receptor beta chains in this list originate from one sample, sequenced in a study of blood T cell repertoires in COVID-19. TCRdb's table, derived via immunoSEQ multiplex PCR, lists solely in-frame clones and lacks some. The sample holds about 110,000 clones; 70% to 85% are singletons and the top ten take 14%. Source material: peripheral blood. Receptor source: a woman aged 60 to 75 with acute or convalescent COVID-19.

This clone has a handful of counts. This chain links TRBV19 with TRBJ2-3; 9 bases match TRBD2. Germline lookup yields CDR1 LNHDA and CDR2 SQIVND (reference sequence). Trimming removed 6 bases from V and 4 bases from J; junction bases left unmatched: 5. The CDR3 spans 14 residues. The CDR3 bases are TGTGCCAGTAGCCTGGGACTAGCTTCAGATACGCAGTATTTT. Its protein product is CASSLGLASDTQYF.

The chain combines TRBV10-3 with TRBJ2-2; 8 bases are shared with TRBD1. Trimming took 6 bases from V and 0 from J; bases not matched to a gene: 18. Germline-derived CDR1 and CDR2 are ENHRY and SYGVKD. The CDR3 totals 20 residues. The CDR3 bases are TGTGCCATCAGCCAGAGATGGACAGGGCGTCTCTCTCCGAACACCGGGGAGCTGTTTTTT. It specifies CAISQRWTGRLSPNTGELFF.

The rearrangement joins TRBV19 to TRBJ2-2, with D possibly TRBD1 on 6 matching bases. V lost 6 bases to trimming and J lost 4 bases, with 21 bases between them. The CDR3 extends over 17 amino acids. Per germline, CDR1 LNHDA and CDR2 SQIVND (reference sequence). The CDR3 coding sequence is TGTGCCAGTAGGCCCTTCGGCAGGGGCTATAGCACCGGGGAGCTGTTTTTT. As protein: CASRPFGRGYSTGELFF.

The chain joins TRBV2 to TRBJ1-5; weak D call: TRBD1 (6 bases). CDR1 SNHLY and CDR2 FYNNEI come from the germline V gene. V lost 7 bases and J lost 4, with 17 bases in between. The CDR3 totals 15 residues. Here the CDR3 reads CASTAGGLVNQPQHF. The CDR3 DNA reads as TGTGCCAGCACAGCGGGGGGCTTGGTAAATCAGCCCCAGCATTTT.

The chain couples TRBV5-1 to TRBJ2-5, with D unresolved. This CDR3 is built from 12 residues. Trimming took off 2 bases at V and 2 bases at J, with 4 bases between the two ends. Per the germline V gene, CDR1 is SGHRS and CDR2 is YFSETQ. This CDR3 reads CASSFSQETQYF. The CDR3 bases are TGCGCCAGCAGCTTCTCGCAAGAGACCCAGTACTTC.

J is TRBJ2-5 and V is TRBV5-4; 7 nucleotides align to TRBD1. The CDR3 is 14 amino acids. V lost 3 bases, J lost 3 bases, and 5 bases stayed unmatched. CDR1 is SGHNT and CDR2 is YYREEE in the germline V gene (reference sequence). The CDR3, as DNA: TGTGCCAGCAGCTCACCGGGACAGAAAGAGACCCAGTACTTC. This translates into CASSSPGQKETQYF.

The chain links TRBV19 to TRBJ1-3; D call uncertain. The germline V and J ends were trimmed by 5 bases and 0 bases, with 11 bases remaining between them. The CDR3 contains 15 residues. The germline V gene encodes CDR1 LNHDA and CDR2 SQIVND (reference sequence). CDR3 in amino acids: CASSQKRDSGNTIYF. In DNA form, the CDR3 reads TGTGCCAGTAGTCAGAAGAGGGACTCTGGAAACACCATATATTTT.

The sample holds one count of this clone. This chain uses TRBV29-1 with TRBJ1-2; D is ambiguous. The CDR3 has 11 residues. CDR1 is SQVTM, CDR2 ANQGSEA, per germline. Trimming left V 2 bases short and J 8 bases short, with 9 bases between. This CDR3 reads CSVERVVGYTF. The CDR3 region has the DNA TGCAGCGTTGAACGGGTGGTGGGCTACACCTTC.

In this sample, this clone turned up once. The chain links TRBV15 to TRBJ2-1, with 8 positions matching TRBD2. CDR3 size: 15 residues. Germline V lookup: CDR1 LNHNV, CDR2 YYDKDF (reference sequence). The V gene end was trimmed by 0 bases and the J gene end by 8 bases; junction bases not matched to a gene: 6. The CDR3 DNA sequence: TGTGCCACCAGCAGAGACCGACTAGCGAGTTATGAGCAGTTCTTC. Amino acid sequence: CATSRDRLASYEQFF.

The V and J genes are TRBV5-1 and TRBJ2-3; 13 nucleotides align to TRBD2. V lost 4 bases, J lost 2 bases, and 7 bases stayed unmatched. CDR3 length equals 17 residues. Germline CDR1 SGHRS, CDR2 YFSETQ. The CDR3 region is CASSPATSGGATDTQYF. The CDR3 region has the DNA TGCGCCAGCAGCCCCGCCACTAGCGGGGGGGCCACAGATACGCAGTATTTT.

J is TRBJ1-4 and V is TRBV7-9; D is unresolved. Trimming cost V 4 bases and J 3 bases, with 12 bases left between them. The CDR3 is 15 residues long. Germline V CDR1 and CDR2: SEHNR, FQNEAQ (reference sequence). CDR3 region: CASSWPVDSNEKLFF. DNA of the CDR3: TGTGCCAGCAGCTGGCCTGTTGACTCTAATGAAAAACTGTTTTTT.

This chain links TRBV5-1 with TRBJ2-7; TRBD1 might be the D (5 bases). V was cut by 3 bases and J by 5 bases, with 15 bases left in between. CDR3 length: 14 amino acids. From germline, CDR1 is SGHRS and CDR2 YFSETQ. CDR3 sequence (DNA): TGCGCCAGCAGCTCTCACAGGTCTTTCCACGAGCAGTACTTC. Translation: CASSSHRSFHEQYF.

This chain uses TRBV15 with TRBJ2-1, with 9 bases fitting TRBD2. The CDR3 extends over 17 amino acids. Germline V gene sequence: CDR1 LNHNV, CDR2 YYDKDF (reference sequence). The junction had 7 bases not matched to a gene; V was cut back by 0 bases and J by 4 bases. The CDR3 protein is CATSRDPLAGNYNEQFF. The CDR3 coding sequence is TGTGCCACCAGCAGAGATCCTCTAGCGGGGAATTACAATGAGCAGTTCTTC.

The chain combines TRBV1 with TRBJ2-1; TRBD2, the table's D call, lacks a check against the DNA. TRBV1 counts as a pseudogene. CDR3 length: 17 residues. CDR3 protein: CTRLADLLSLSYNEQFF. CDR3 in DNA: TGCACAAGACTAGCGGATCTCTTATCCCTCTCCTACAATGAGCAGTTCTTC.

V usage is TRBV11-3 and J usage is TRBJ1-1; D unclear. CDR1 is SGHNT, CDR2 YENEEA, per germline. The CDR3 spans 12 residues. V lost 6 bases to trimming and J lost 1 base, with 6 bases between them. CDR3 nucleotide sequence: TGTGCCAGCAGTCGGGGGAACACTGAAGCTTTCTTT. It codes for CASSRGNTEAFF.

The chain couples TRBV7-9 to TRBJ1-6; no clear D gene. The V and J ends lost 2 bases and 10 bases respectively, with 6 bases between them. CDR3 size: 12 residues. Germline-derived CDR1 and CDR2 are SEHNR and FQNEAQ (reference sequence). The CDR3 nucleotides read TGTGCCAGCAGCTTACAGAACTCACCCCTCCACTTT. It encodes CASSLQNSPLHF.

The CDR3 loop reads CASSPLRRGNTIYF. For the CDR3, the DNA is TGTGCCAGCAGCCCCTTGAGGCGGGGAAACACCATATATTTT. The chain joins TRBV11-2 to TRBJ1-3; no firm D call. V lost 5 bases, J lost 4 bases, and 12 bases lay in between. CDR1 is SGHAT and CDR2 is FQNNGV in the germline V gene. The CDR3 contains 14 residues.

In DNA form, the CDR3 reads TGTGCCAGCAGCCATCGGGCAGGGGGCGTGAGCACTGAAGCTTTCTTT. This gives the protein CASSHRAGGVSTEAFF. This chain joins TRBV14 and TRBJ1-1; 8 bases fit TRBD1. The CDR3 spans 16 residues. V shed 3 bases and J 4 bases; nucleotides not matched to a gene: 10. The germline V gene encodes CDR1 SGHDN and CDR2 FVKESK.